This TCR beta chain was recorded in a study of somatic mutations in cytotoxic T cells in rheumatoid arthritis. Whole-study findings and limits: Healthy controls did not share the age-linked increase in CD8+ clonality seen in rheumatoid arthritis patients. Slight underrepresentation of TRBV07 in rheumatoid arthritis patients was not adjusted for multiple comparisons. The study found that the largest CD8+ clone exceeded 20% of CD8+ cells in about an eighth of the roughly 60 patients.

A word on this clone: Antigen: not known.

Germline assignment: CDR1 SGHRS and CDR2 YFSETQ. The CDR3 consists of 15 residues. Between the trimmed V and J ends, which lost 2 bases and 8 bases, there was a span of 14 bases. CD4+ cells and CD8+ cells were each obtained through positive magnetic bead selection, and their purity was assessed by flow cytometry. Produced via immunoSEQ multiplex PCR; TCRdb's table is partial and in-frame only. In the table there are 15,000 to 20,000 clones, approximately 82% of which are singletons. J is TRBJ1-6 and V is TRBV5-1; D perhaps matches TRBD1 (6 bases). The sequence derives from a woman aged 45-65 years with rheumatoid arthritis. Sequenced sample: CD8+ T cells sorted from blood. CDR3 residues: CASSFGRGAHSPLHF. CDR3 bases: TGCGCCAGCAGCTTCGGTCGGGGGGCTCATTCACCCCTCCACTTT.